This T cell receptor beta chain was found in a study of CXCR3-negative and CXCR3-positive naive CD8 T cells. Whole-study context: Each library gave roughly 1.6 +/- 0.3 million of approximately 150 million TRB reads. Study-wide results and limits: Relative to CXCR3-negative naive cells, CXCR3-positive naive cells had more hydrophobic TRB CDR3s. After cryopreservation, expression of CXCR3 was partially reduced, and most assays were run with fresh PBMCs. Naive subsets were similarly diverse, while memory CD8+ repertoires were much less diverse.

UMI-tagged TRB cDNA libraries were built via 5' RACE. TCRdb reworked the 5' RACE reads into one entry per CDR3 protein, no DNA. This table holds roughly 120,000 distinct CDR3 sequences. Within the CD8+ T cell compartment, naive cells were CD45RO-CCR7+CD27+CD95-. To note about this clonotype: Its specificity is unknown.

This sequence was found in a human donor in good health. Some clones in this sample may be carry-over from other donors' samples. Material for sequencing was naive CXCR3+ CD8+ T cells from blood. The subset here: CD45RO-CCR7+CD27+CD95- naive CD8+ T cells expressing CXCR3 (TNR3+).

This CDR3 reads CASSYASPNYGYTF. This sequence joins TRBV6-5 and TRBJ1-2. The V gene's germline CDR1 is MNHEY and CDR2 SVGAGI. The CDR3 consists of 14 residues.